The 8 T cell receptor beta chains in this list originate from one sample, sequenced in a study of regulatory T cells in long-lasting Graves disease. Documented time point: newly diagnosed GD, antithyroid drugs for less than 3 months. PBMCs provided the RNA from which the TCR library was made. iRepertoire HTBI primers and Arm-PCR of CDR3 regions built TCR beta libraries. One entry per CDR3 protein, called by TCRdb with MiXCR from the multiplex PCR reads. The sample lists under 450,000 distinct CDR3 sequences, approximately 10% occurring once. These data also formed part of another study, on T cells in Graves' hyperthyroidism and ophthalmopathy.

The input for sequencing was peripheral blood mononuclear cells (PBMCs), taken at new diagnosis, from a patient treated with antithyroid drugs. These receptors came from a woman aged 18-29 years with Graves disease.

This clonotype has more than one count but fewer than ten. The CDR3 nucleotides are TGTGCCAGCAGCTTAGGCGGGGCAGGAGGCTACACCTTC. Translated, it gives CASSLGGAGGYTF. V and J are TRBV13 and TRBJ1-2; D is possibly TRBD1 (5 bases). The V end was cut by 0 bases, the J end by 8 bases, with 10 bases between. Per germline, CDR1 PRHDT and CDR2 FYEKMQ (reference sequence). CDR3 length: 13 amino acids.

The V call is TRBV19, the J call TRBJ2-2; D may be TRBD2 (6 bases). Germline lookup yields CDR1 LNHDA and CDR2 SQIVND (reference sequence). Trimming shortened V by 4 bases and J by 7 bases, and 16 bases separated the two germline ends. This CDR3 has 15 amino acids. DNA for the CDR3: TGTGCCAGTAGTACCGGGACTCTTCTCCGCGGGGAGCTGTTTTTT. It yields the protein CASSTGTLLRGELFF.

Many counts were recorded for this clonotype. This chain uses TRBV11-2 with TRBJ2-5, with D unresolved. Trimming shortened V by 6 bases and J by 5 bases, and 22 bases separated the two germline ends. This CDR3 has 16 amino acids. Germline CDR1 is SGHAT and CDR2 is FQNNGV. The CDR3, as DNA: TGTGCCAGCAGTTTGGGAACGAGAGTGTTGAAGGAGACCCAGTACTTC. It encodes CASSLGTRVLKETQYF.

The DNA of the CDR3 is TGCAGTGCTAGAGATATACGGGGGGAAGAAAAACTGTTTTTT. Translated, it gives CSARDIRGEEKLFF. J is TRBJ1-4 and V is TRBV20-1; D possibly corresponds to TRBD1 (5 bases). The CDR3 is 14 amino acids. Germline assignment: CDR1 DFQATT and CDR2 SNEGSKA (reference sequence). V dropped 0 bases and J dropped 8 bases, with 13 bases sitting between them.

Ten or more counts support this clonotype. The genes are TRBV7-2 and TRBJ2-7; 7 bases match TRBD2. The CDR3 covers 15 residues. The trim removed 5 bases at V and 0 bases at J, leaving 7 bases unmatched. The germline V gene has CDR1 SGHTA and CDR2 FQGNSA. The DNA for the CDR3 is TGTGCCAGCAGCGTGGGAGGGGTTAGCTCCTACGAGCAGTACTTC. It encodes CASSVGGVSSYEQYF. Full variable domain (remainder filled in from reference TRBV7-2 and TRBJ2-7): GAGVSQSPSNKVTEKGKDVELRCDPISGHTALYWYRQSLGQGLEFLIYFQGNSAPDKSGLPSDRFSAERTGGSVSTLTIQRTQQEDSAVYLCASSVGGVSSYEQYFGPGTRLTVT.

This clonotype was seen at least ten times. The chain employs TRBV7-2 and TRBJ2-1, with D unresolved. This CDR3 contains 14 residues. The V gene lost 7 bases and the J gene lost 7 bases, with 17 bases spanning the gap. Germline-derived CDR1 and CDR2 are SGHTA and FQGNSA. CDR3 residues: CASTIPTAFNEQFF. The CDR3 DNA follows: TGTGCCAGCACCATCCCGACGGCTTTTAATGAGCAGTTCTTC.

Remarks on this clonotype: With a much larger clone just one base away, this may be a read error. This chain joins TRBV11-2 and TRBJ1-6; D is perhaps TRBD1 (6 bases). The V end was cut by 0 bases, the J end by 11 bases, with 11 bases between. The CDR3 spans 14 residues. From germline, CDR1 is SGHAT and CDR2 FQNNGV. The CDR3 sequence is CASSLDGGSTPLHF. The CDR3, as DNA: TGTGCCAGCAGCTTAGATGGGGGCTCGACACCCCTCCACTTT.

In this sample, this clonotype turned up many times. This chain uses TRBV20-1 with TRBJ2-2, with a weak D call TRBD1 (6 bases). Trimming removed 2 bases from V and 8 bases from J, with 9 bases in between. The CDR3 contains 12 residues. CDR1 DFQATT and CDR2 SNEGSKA come from the germline V gene (reference sequence). The CDR3 spells CSARITGGELFF. The CDR3 DNA reads as TGCAGTGCTAGAATCACAGGGGGGGAGCTGTTTTTT.